This T cell receptor beta chain was profiled in a study of persistence of HIV-infected CD4 T cells. Across the whole study: Isolated cells were CMV- and HIV-1 Gag-responding CD4+ T cells.

About this clone itself: Its antigen is not known.

Findings and caveats of the study: Bulk TCR data could not be restricted to HIV-1-infected CMV-responding cells. Degenerate expanded CDR3beta sequences were enriched among CMV- and Gag-responding cells.

The immunoSEQ assay was version 4, run in survey mode. Only in-frame clones appear in the TCRdb table, and some are missing; sequencing was by immunoSEQ multiplex PCR. Seen here are tens of thousands of clones, 82% observed once, and the top ten hold under 6.5%. Cells were stimulated with CMV-infected fibroblast lysates at 10 ug/mL. CD40L/CD69 double-negative CD45RO-high memory CD4+ T cells were collected. Donors were HIV-1-infected adults who began suppressive ART during chronic infection. The V end was cut by 2 bases, the J end by 0 bases, with 13 bases between. From germline, CDR1 is SGDLS and CDR2 YYNGEE. The CDR3 is made up of 16 amino acids.

Sample: CD4+ T cells sorted from PBMCs after approximately 19-hour stimulation, taken from a patient who received antiretroviral therapy. The sequence came from an adult woman with HIV who was CMV-seropositive. The genes are TRBV9 and TRBJ2-3; possible D gene TRBD2, 6 bases. The CDR3 region is CASSVSGGVSTDTQYF. CDR3 coding DNA: TGTGCCAGCAGCGTGTCTGGAGGGGTGAGCACAGATACGCAGTATTTT.